This record concerns one T cell receptor beta chain sequence. Authors' processing steps: Amplification with reference gene primers provided the estimates of nucleated cell counts. Profiling relied on immunoSEQ multiplex PCR, and the TCRdb table lists in-frame clones only, not all of them. The D gene and trimming were derived from the DNA, and the V and J assignments and clone size from that table. The profile shows 250,000 or so clones, 90% of them singletons. This specimen comes from a study of blood T cell repertoires in COVID-19. Study overall: From T cells, B-cell-depleted T cells, or PBMCs came the material, which was cDNA or gDNA.

Seattle's enrolled individuals joined amid active infection and were then monitored longitudinally. Trimming took off 0 bases at V and 5 bases at J, with 13 bases between the two ends. Germline lookup yields CDR1 MNHEY and CDR2 SVGEGT. CDR3 length equals 15 residues. The source is a woman between 55 and 75 years old with COVID-19, enrolled during active disease. Sequencing was carried out using peripheral blood. The rearrangement joins TRBV6-2 or TRBV6-3 to TRBJ1-1; D may be TRBD1 (5 bases). CDR3 coding DNA: TGTGCCAGCAGTTACTCGGGGACTCCAGGGACTGAAGCTTTCTTT. Its protein is CASSYSGTPGTEAFF.